This T cell receptor (beta chain) stems from a study of T cells in Graves' hyperthyroidism and ophthalmopathy. It was RNA transcripts that yielded the amplified TCR beta CDR3 regions. With the HTBI primer set, the TCR CDR3 went through a first round of RT-PCR. In TCRdb, the multiplex PCR reads were re-called with MiXCR into one record per CDR3 protein. The profile covers about 530,000 distinct CDR3 sequences, with 15% to 20% appearing a single time and about 16% taken by the ten largest. V was pared by 4 bases and J by 3 bases, with 18 bases between. CDR3 length: 16 residues. Germline loops: CDR1 SGHRS, CDR2 YFSETQ. Diagnostic decisions used clinical symptoms, serum thyroxine and TRAb, thyroid ultrasound and orbital computed tomography.

The chain carries TRBV5-1 and TRBJ2-3; a possible D gene is TRBD2 (6 bases). This receptor was obtained from a woman in her late teens or twenties with Graves' ophthalmopathy. Sequences were obtained from blood. CDR3 nucleotide sequence: TGCGCCAGCAGCCTGTTCTCGCGGGGTGGTACAGATACGCAGTATTTT. This codes for CASSLFSRGGTDTQYF.